The next 12 T cell receptor beta chains were all read from a single sample in a study of blood T cell repertoires in COVID-19. Repertoires were generated with immunoSEQ multiplex PCR, while TCRdb's copy carries only in-frame clones and drops some. Seen here are 120,000 to 150,000 clones, around 80% observed once, and the top ten hold roughly 15%. The specimen was peripheral blood. All receptors derive from a human donor with acute or convalescent COVID-19. The donor label of this sample is uncertain.

V and J are TRBV2 and TRBJ2-1, with a possible D match to TRBD1 (5 bases). V was clipped by 7 bases and J by 1 base, with 11 bases between them. Germline-derived CDR1 and CDR2 are SNHLY and FYNNEI. The length of the CDR3 is 14 residues. The CDR3 region is CASKKGSSYNEQFF. The CDR3 region has the DNA TGTGCCAGCAAAAAGGGGTCGTCCTACAATGAGCAGTTCTTC.

V usage is TRBV19 and J usage is TRBJ1-1; 7 positions agree with TRBD1. Germline loops: CDR1 LNHDA, CDR2 SQIVND (reference sequence). The CDR3 has 16 residues. The ends lost 8 bases at V and 1 base at J; junction bases unmatched: 13. The CDR3 reads CASWGTVGLRNTEAFF. The CDR3 coding sequence is TGTGCCAGTTGGGGGACAGTAGGACTTCGGAACACTGAAGCTTTCTTT.

The chain has TRBV19 and TRBJ2-5, with 7 bases identical to TRBD1. V lost 7 bases and J lost 5; bases outside the gene matches: 10. The CDR3 sequence is 14 residues long. The germline V gene encodes CDR1 LNHDA and CDR2 SQIVND (reference sequence). The CDR3 coding sequence is TGTGCCAGTACCACAACCAACAGGGGCGAGACCCAGTACTTC. Encoded protein: CASTTTNRGETQYF.

The chain couples TRBV15 to TRBJ1-1; perhaps TRBD1 as D (5 bases). Germline V gives CDR1 LNHNV, CDR2 YYDKDF (reference sequence). Between the trimmed V and J ends, which lost 2 bases and 10 bases, there was a span of 11 bases. The CDR3 totals 12 residues. CDR3 amino acids: CATSRQGLGAFF. CDR3 DNA sequence: TGTGCCACCAGCAGACAGGGACTAGGAGCTTTCTTT.

This sequence joins TRBV6-6 and TRBJ2-5; 7 nucleotides agree with TRBD2. Germline assignment: CDR1 MNHNY and CDR2 SVGAGI (reference sequence). The CDR3 is 13 amino acids. Trimming removed 2 bases from V and 5 bases from J; junction bases left unmatched: 2. This CDR3 reads CASSYREGETQYF. In DNA form, the CDR3 reads TGTGCCAGCAGTTACAGGGAGGGGGAGACCCAGTACTTC.

This chain links TRBV14 with TRBJ2-3, with 11 bases that match TRBD2. CDR3 size: 16 residues. Germline trimming cut 1 base from V and 4 bases from J; bases unmatched to any gene: 4. Germline CDR1 reads SGHDN; CDR2 reads FVKESK. CDR3 sequence (DNA): TGTGCCAGCAGCCAAGGGACTAGCGGGTGGGCAGATACGCAGTATTTT. Its protein product is CASSQGTSGWADTQYF.

The V and J genes are TRBV5-1 and TRBJ1-2; 9 bases agree with TRBD1. This CDR3 is built from 14 residues. Germline CDR1 reads SGHRS; CDR2 reads YFSETQ. The V gene end was trimmed by 7 bases and the J gene end by 8 bases; junction bases not matched to a gene: 12. The DNA of the CDR3 is TGCGCCAGCGGCCTACAGGGGGCGTCGGGCGGCTACACCTTC. Translating gives CASGLQGASGGYTF.

This clone was seen a single time. The chain joins TRBV4-1 to TRBJ2-2, with D possibly being TRBD1 (6 bases). The CDR3 consists of 14 residues. CDR1 is MGHRA and CDR2 is YSYEKL in the germline V gene. Trimming left V 1 base short and J 7 bases short, with 10 bases between. CDR3 DNA: TGCGCCAGCAGCCAAGTTCAGGGGATCGGGGAGCTGTTTTTT. As protein: CASSQVQGIGELFF.

This rearrangement joins TRBV19 to TRBJ1-1; TRBD1 aligns across 7 bases. Per germline, CDR1 LNHDA and CDR2 SQIVND (reference sequence). The CDR3 loop spans 15 amino acids. The trim removed 4 bases at V and 0 bases at J, leaving 5 bases unmatched. This CDR3 reads CASSTHRGLNTEAFF. The CDR3 coding sequence is TGTGCCAGTAGTACCCACAGGGGTCTGAACACTGAAGCTTTCTTT.

This clone was observed a single time. The CDR3 sequence is CASSAGGLPYNEQFF. In DNA form, the CDR3 reads TGTGCCAGCAGCGCGGGGGGGTTACCCTACAATGAGCAGTTCTTC. The chain employs TRBV7-2 and TRBJ2-1; 9 bases are a match to TRBD2. The CDR3 consists of 15 residues. Germline V gene sequence: CDR1 SGHTA, CDR2 FQGNSA. The trim removed 5 bases at V and 2 bases at J, leaving 4 bases unmatched. Drawing the rest from reference TRBV7-2 and TRBJ2-1, the complete variable domain is GAGVSQSPSNKVTEKGKDVELRCDPISGHTALYWYRQSLGQGLEFLIYFQGNSAPDKSGLPSDRFSAERTGGSVSTLTIQRTQQEDSAVYLCASSAGGLPYNEQFFGPGTRLTVL.

The chain joins TRBV6-5 to TRBJ1-3, with TRBD1 identical over 7 bases. This CDR3 is built from 15 residues. Germline V gene lookup returns CDR1 MNHEY and CDR2 SVGAGI. The ends lost 7 bases at V and 5 bases at J; junction bases unmatched: 11. This CDR3 is CASKLTGTDRNTIYF. DNA for the CDR3: TGTGCCAGCAAGTTAACCGGGACAGACAGAAACACCATATATTTT.

The sample holds one count of this clone. The chain combines TRBV18 with TRBJ2-5, with no clear D. The ends were cut back, 3 bases at V and 4 bases at J, with 15 bases in the middle. The CDR3 has 15 amino acids. Germline CDR1 reads KGHSH; CDR2 reads LQKENI. The CDR3 reads CASSPLASILETQYF. For the CDR3, the DNA is TGTGCCAGCTCACCTTTAGCCTCAATACTAGAGACCCAGTACTTC.